This T cell receptor beta chain was identified in a study of cytomegalovirus exposure and HLA in healthy donors. Study-wide results and caveats: Rare TCR sequences dominated, though some public TCRs recurred in many donors. A missense variant in DCLRE1C was later tied to TCR beta V- and J-gene trimming.

The CDR3 is 16 residues long. With V trimmed by 2 bases and J by 11 bases, 18 bases remained unmatched. CDR1 is SGHTS and CDR2 is YDEGEE in the germline V gene. PCR was performed using 60 Vbeta and 13 Jbeta primers. TCRdb keeps only in-frame clones here, not all; method: immunoSEQ multiplex PCR. The sample records about 96,000 clones, about three quarters being singletons. This clone has only a few counts. Its antigen is unidentified. The sample consisted of PBMCs. The source is a man between 50 and 59 years old in good health and CMV-seropositive. The chain recombines TRBV5-8 with TRBJ1-1; 7 nucleotides line up with TRBD1. The DNA of the CDR3 is TGTGCCAGCAGCTTACCTGGTGCAGGGGGAACGGCGTGGGCTTTCTTT. This codes for CASSLPGAGGTAWAFF.